The 18 T cell receptor beta chains reported below all come from one sample, sequenced in a study of molecular identifiers for immune sequencing clone quantification. Each CDR3 protein gets one entry after TCRdb re-called the PCR reads with MiXCR. The sample holds hundreds of thousands of distinct CDR3 sequences, around 25% seen once. Sequencing used naive CD8+ T cells from blood, with Jurkat cell RNA spiked in. The subset is: FACS-sorted CD8+CD4-CCR7+CD45RA+ naive T cells. The receptors were sampled from a human donor in good health. Some libraries in this study had Jurkat cell RNA spiked in.

This clonotype was counted once. The junction and the germline gene differ at one end; a read error may be behind it. The J gene is TRBJ2-5, the V gene TRBV7-9; 15 bases are a match to TRBD2. There are 18 residues in the CDR3. CDR1 is SEHNR and CDR2 is FQNEAQ in the germline V gene (reference sequence). The CDR3 bases are TGTGCCAGCAGCCCCAGGACTAGCGGGGGGGCCGTCCAAGAGACCCAGTGCTTC. Translating gives CASSPRTSGGAVQETQCF. Together with reference TRBV7-9 and TRBJ2-5, the CDR3 gives the full variable domain: DTGVSQNPRHKITKRGQNVTFRCDPISEHNRLYWYRQTLGQGPEFLTYFQNEAQLEKSRLLSDRFSAERPKGSFSTLEIQRTEQGDSAMYLCASSPRTSGGAVQETQCFGPGTRLLVL.

This chain links TRBV19 with TRBJ2-1; no firm D call. Trimming pared 4 bases from V and 14 bases from J, leaving 18 bases between. The CDR3 covers 13 residues. Germline assignment: CDR1 LNHDA and CDR2 SQIVND (reference sequence). The CDR3: CASSTLPWAGEFF. For the CDR3, the DNA is TGTGCCAGTAGTACACTACCCTGGGCAGGCGAGTTCTTC. Drawing the rest from reference TRBV19 and TRBJ2-1, the complete variable domain is DGGITQSPKYLFRKEGQNVTLSCEQNLNHDAMYWYRQDPGQGLRLIYYSQIVNDFQKGDIAEGYSVSREKKESFPLTVTSAQKNPTAFYLCASSTLPWAGEFFGPGTRLTVL.

This sequence joins TRBV12-5 and TRBJ2-3, with 9 nucleotides matching TRBD1. V shed 1 base and J 1 base; nucleotides not matched to a gene: 0. Looked up from germline, CDR1 is LGHNT and CDR2 is FRNRAP. The CDR3 totals 15 residues. The CDR3 nucleotides are TGTGCTAGTGGTTTGGGACAGGGGGGCACAGATACGCAGTATTTT. Its translation: CASGLGQGGTDTQYF.

The gene calls are TRBV24-1 and TRBJ2-3; no firm D call. V gave up 3 bases and J gave up 1 base, with 13 bases separating them. This CDR3 spans 16 amino acids. Per germline, CDR1 KGHDR and CDR2 SFDVKD. CDR3 coding DNA: TGTGCCACCAGTGATCAGGAAACTTTGGGCACAGATACGCAGTATTTT. This codes for CATSDQETLGTDTQYF.

Many counts were recorded for this clonotype. The chain is built from TRBV16 and TRBJ1-1; D not resolved. V was clipped by 7 bases and J by 4 bases, with 16 bases between them. The germline V gene has CDR1 KGHSY and CDR2 FQNENV. CDR3 length: 14 residues. Here the CDR3 DNA reads TGTGCCAGCAACCACCCTACCCGGGCCACTGAAGCTTTCTTT. It encodes CASNHPTRATEAFF.

This clonotype occurred many times. CDR3 sequence (DNA): TGTGCCAGCAGCTTGCAGGGTTTTGACACTGAAGCTTTCTTT. This gives the protein CASSLQGFDTEAFF. The chain has TRBV7-2 and TRBJ1-1; D perhaps matches TRBD1 (5 bases). Germline CDR1 is SGHTA and CDR2 is FQGNSA. The CDR3 is made up of 14 amino acids. Trimming removed 3 bases at V and 3 bases at J, with 11 bases between.

This clonotype was observed a few times. This may arise from a read error, as a much more abundant clone is one base away. This rearrangement joins TRBV29-1 to TRBJ1-1, with D unresolved. This CDR3 has 11 amino acids. CDR1 is SQVTM, CDR2 ANQGSEA, per germline. CDR3: CSVDLNTEALF. The CDR3 DNA follows: TGCAGCGTTGATCTGAACACTGAAGCTCTCTTT.

The table lists this clonotype with many counts. The chain is built from TRBV9 and TRBJ2-3; maybe TRBD1 (5 bases). This CDR3 spans 14 amino acids. CDR1 is SGDLS and CDR2 is YYNGEE in the germline V gene. Trimming took 0 bases from V and 6 from J, leaving 11 bases between them. CDR3 sequence: CASSVVGAWDTQYF. CDR3 sequence (DNA): TGTGCCAGCAGCGTAGTAGGGGCCTGGGATACGCAGTATTTT. The full variable domain, with the rest looked up from reference TRBV9 and TRBJ2-3, is DSGVTQTPKHLITATGQRVTLRCSPRSGDLSVYWYQQSLDQGLQFLIQYYNGEERAKGNILERFSAQQFPDLHSELNLSSLELGDSALYFCASSVVGAWDTQYFGPGTRLTVL.

The chain recombines TRBV4-3 with TRBJ2-5; TRBD2 aligns across 9 bases. The CDR3 has 16 amino acids. The V segment lost 0 bases and the J segment 1 base; nucleotides outside the gene matches: 3. Germline V lookup: CDR1 LGHNA, CDR2 YSLEER. CDR3 protein: CASSQEGAGGQETQYF. Here the CDR3 DNA reads TGCGCCAGCAGCCAAGAGGGAGCGGGGGGCCAAGAGACCCAGTACTTC.

The genes are TRBV14 and TRBJ2-1; D gene uncertain. The CDR3 has 15 amino acids. With 5 bases removed from V and 4 bases from J, the gap between germline ends came to 15 bases. Germline values: CDR1 SGHDN, CDR2 FVKESK. CDR3 sequence reads: CASSYRLGLYNEQFF. The CDR3 coding sequence is TGTGCCAGCAGCTACCGCCTAGGGCTATACAATGAGCAGTTCTTC.

Comments on this clonotype: A much larger clone sits a single nucleotide away, making a read error possible. V usage is TRBV11-2 and J usage is TRBJ2-5; TRBD2 might be the D (5 bases). The CDR3 is 15 residues long. In germline, CDR1 is SGHAT, CDR2 FQNNGV. Trimming removed 4 bases from V and 1 base from J, with 13 bases in between. The CDR3 DNA reads as TGTGCCAGCAGCTCACAAGCGGAGGCCCAAGAGACCCAGTACTTC. It specifies CASSSQAEAQETQYF.

The rearrangement links TRBV4-3 to TRBJ2-7; 7 bases map to TRBD2. Germline CDR1 is LGHNA and CDR2 is YSLEER. V gave up 0 bases and J gave up 2 bases; unmatched junction bases: 4. This CDR3 region has 15 residues. CDR3 in DNA: TGCGCCAGCAGCCAAGACCTAGCGGCGCCCTACGAGCAGTACTTC. It is translated as CASSQDLAAPYEQYF.

Regarding this clonotype: A much larger clone differs from this one at a single base, so this may be a read error. J is TRBJ2-3 and V is TRBV29-1, with a tentative D call TRBD1 (5 bases). Germline CDR1 is SQVTM and CDR2 is ANQGSEA. CDR3 size: 11 residues. CDR3 in amino acids: CSVESTGTQYF. CDR3 nucleotide sequence: TGCAGCGTTGAAAGCACAGGTACGCAGTATTTT.

V usage is TRBV12-3 or TRBV12-4 and J usage is TRBJ2-5; 7 positions agree with TRBD2. CDR3 length equals 15 residues. Losses at the gene ends were 2 bases for V and 4 bases for J; bases not matched to a gene: 7. CDR3 sequence: CASSLSKGLTETQYF. CDR3 bases: TGTGCCAGCAGTTTATCTAAGGGACTAACAGAGACCCAGTACTTC.

The sample holds a few counts of this clonotype. CDR3 coding DNA: TGTGCCAGCAGCTCGAGTGACAGGAACACTGAAGCTTTCTTT. Translation: CASSSSDRNTEAFF. The chain carries TRBV13 and TRBJ1-1; D perhaps matches TRBD1 (5 bases). V was shortened by 4 bases and J by 1 base, with 10 bases between the two germline ends. Per the germline V gene, CDR1 is PRHDT and CDR2 is FYEKMQ (reference sequence). There are 14 residues in the CDR3.

This clonotype was detected only a few times. The chain links TRBV12-3 or TRBV12-4 to TRBJ1-2; D is uncertain. The CDR3 runs 14 residues. V was trimmed by 7 bases and J by 6 bases, leaving 18 bases between them. The CDR3 protein is CASNLGGGLDGYTF. The DNA for the CDR3 is TGTGCCAGCAATCTCGGAGGTGGCCTAGATGGCTACACCTTC.

The table lists this clonotype with a few counts. CDR3 residues: CASSLVGTSPYEQYF. The CDR3 DNA reads as TGTGCCAGCAGCCTAGTAGGGACTAGCCCCTACGAGCAGTACTTC. This sequence joins TRBV28 and TRBJ2-7, with 9 bases aligning to TRBD2. Trimming at V came to 6 bases and at J to 2 bases, leaving 8 bases not matched to a gene. The CDR3 extends over 15 amino acids. CDR1 is MDHEN, CDR2 SYDVKM, per germline.

The chain is built from TRBV28 and TRBJ2-3; 7 bases are a match to TRBD1. CDR3 size: 15 residues. In germline, CDR1 is MDHEN, CDR2 SYDVKM. J was trimmed by 5 bases and V by 3 bases; bases with no gene match: 8. The CDR3 sequence: CASSLWQGVGDTQYF. As DNA, the CDR3 is TGTGCCAGCAGTTTGTGGCAGGGGGTCGGAGATACGCAGTATTTT.